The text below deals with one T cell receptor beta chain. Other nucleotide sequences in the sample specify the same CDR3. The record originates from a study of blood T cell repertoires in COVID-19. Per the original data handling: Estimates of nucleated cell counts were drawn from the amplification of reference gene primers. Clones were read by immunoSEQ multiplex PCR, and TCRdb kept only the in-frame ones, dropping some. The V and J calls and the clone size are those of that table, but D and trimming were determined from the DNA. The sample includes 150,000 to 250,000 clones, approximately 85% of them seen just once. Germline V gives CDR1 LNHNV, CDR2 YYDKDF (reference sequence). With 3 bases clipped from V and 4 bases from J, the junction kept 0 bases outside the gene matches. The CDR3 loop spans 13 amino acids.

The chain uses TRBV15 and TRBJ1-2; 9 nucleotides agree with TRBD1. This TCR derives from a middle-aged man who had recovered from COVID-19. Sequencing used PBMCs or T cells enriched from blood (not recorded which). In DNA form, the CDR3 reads TGTGCCACCAGCAGGGGACAGGGCTATGGCTACACCTTC. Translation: CATSRGQGYGYTF.